This entry is about one T cell receptor (beta chain). This specimen includes other DNA sequences encoding the same CDR3. This specimen comes from a study of blood T cell repertoires in COVID-19. Background on the study: Whether acute or convalescent, the COVID-19 samples came from the United States, Italy and Spain.

Recruitment covered about 25 US areas and drew participants whose ages spanned roughly 18 to 95 years. Allocation to cohorts depended on clinical history reported by the participants. The V end was cut by 1 base, the J end by 6 bases, with 9 bases between. There are 13 residues in the CDR3. In the original analysis: Researchers report that nucleated cell counts were estimated from reference gene primer amplification. Repertoires were generated with immunoSEQ multiplex PCR, while TCRdb's copy carries only in-frame clones and drops some. The DNA gave D and trimming, while V, J and clone size come from that table. Among over 250,000 clones, 85% to 90% were seen once, and the ten largest hold under 9.5%.

This TCR derives from a man aged 35-49 years who had recovered from COVID-19. Material: PBMCs or T cells enriched from blood (not recorded which). This chain connects TRBV12-3 or TRBV12-4 to TRBJ1-2; D remains unclear. The DNA of the CDR3 is TGTGCCAGCAGTTTAGGGGGAGGTAATGGCTACACCTTC. Protein: CASSLGGGNGYTF.